Sequencing of this T cell receptor (beta chain) was carried out in a study of T-cell reconstitution after alpha-beta-depleted transplantation in children. Unique molecular identifiers were used in preparing the TCRbeta library. TCRdb reprocessed the PCR reads via MiXCR and lists one record per CDR3 protein. The sample has around 240,000 distinct CDR3 sequences, 9.7% seen once. V gave up 3 bases and J gave up 5 bases, with 17 bases separating them. This CDR3 comprises 15 residues. This clonotype showed up many times. The sample in question was PBMCs from the stem cell graft donor, obtained from the stem cell graft. The receptor was isolated from a human donor who donated a stem cell graft to a child with SCID. This chain links TRBV12-3 or TRBV12-4 with TRBJ2-7; D not certain. The CDR3 DNA is TGTGCCAGCAGTTTTAAGGACGGTGTTAGGGACGAGCAGTACTTC. This sequence encodes CASSFKDGVRDEQYF.